This T cell receptor (beta chain) was sequenced in a study of chemoradiotherapy in HPV16-positive cancers. Regarding the study as a whole: For HPV16-positive patients, expanding HPV-responsive T cells associated with longer recurrence-free survival. Non-HPV-specific T cells did not expand in tumors during treatment, whereas candidate HPV-specific clones and E7-related motifs did.

Sequencing was performed with immunoSEQ multiplex PCR; in TCRdb, only in-frame clones are kept and a portion is missing. The sample lists approximately 32,000 clones; 80% were seen once. Trimming removed 5 bases at V and 7 bases at J, with 15 bases between. Germline V gene data show CDR1 as MNHNY and CDR2 as SVGAGI (reference sequence). The CDR3 has 13 amino acids. In regard to this clone: Its specificity is unknown.

This specimen consisted of blood, obtained from a patient who underwent chemoradiotherapy. The TCR was taken from a human donor with HPV-associated anogenital cancer. This chain links TRBV6-6 with TRBJ2-7; no firm D call. CDR3 nucleotides: TGTGCCAGCAGTCCCCCCGGCAGCCGGGAGCAGTACTTC. It yields the protein CASSPPGSREQYF.